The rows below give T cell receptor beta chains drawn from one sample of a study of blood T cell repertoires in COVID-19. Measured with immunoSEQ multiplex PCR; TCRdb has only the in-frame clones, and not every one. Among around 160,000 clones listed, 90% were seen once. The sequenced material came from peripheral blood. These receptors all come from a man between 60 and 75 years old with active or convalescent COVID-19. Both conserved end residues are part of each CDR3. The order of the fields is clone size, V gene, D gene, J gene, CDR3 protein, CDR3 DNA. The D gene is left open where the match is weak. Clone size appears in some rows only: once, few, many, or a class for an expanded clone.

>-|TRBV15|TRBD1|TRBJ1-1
CATSRGPGQMNTEAFF
TGTGCCACCAGCAGAGGCCCGGGACAGATGAACACTGAAGCTTTCTTT
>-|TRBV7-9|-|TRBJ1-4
CASSLGGFNEKLFF
TGTGCCAGCAGCTTAGGGGGCTTTAATGAAAAACTGTTTTTT
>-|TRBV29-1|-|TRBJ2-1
CSVSQGVSEQFF
TGCAGCGTATCACAGGGTGTGAGTGAGCAGTTCTTC
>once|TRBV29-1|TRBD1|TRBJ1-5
CSAGGQGSNQPQHF
TGCAGCGCCGGGGGACAGGGCAGCAATCAGCCCCAGCATTTT
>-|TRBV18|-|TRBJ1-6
CASSPTRVGYNSPLHF
TGTGCCAGCTCACCCACACGGGTCGGGTATAATTCACCCCTCCACTTT
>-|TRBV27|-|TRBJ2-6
CASSFGVLGSSGANVLTF
TGTGCCAGCAGTTTTGGAGTGTTAGGAAGCTCTGGGGCCAACGTCCTGACTTTC
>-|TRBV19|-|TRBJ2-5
CASSQGRWETQYF
TGTGCCAGTAGTCAGGGTAGATGGGAGACCCAGTACTTC
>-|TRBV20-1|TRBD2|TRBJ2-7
CSVERGEQYF
TGCAGCGTAGAGCGGGGGGAGCAGTACTTC
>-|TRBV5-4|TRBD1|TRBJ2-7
CASSEGQYEQYF
TGTGCCAGCAGCGAGGGACAGTACGAGCAGTACTTC
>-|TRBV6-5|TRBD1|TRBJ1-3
CASRSGTAGNTIYF
TGTGCCAGCAGATCCGGGACAGCAGGAAACACCATATATTTT
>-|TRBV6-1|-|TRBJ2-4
CASSELQGRRNIQYF
TGTGCCAGCAGTGAACTCCAGGGAAGGAGAAACATTCAGTACTTC
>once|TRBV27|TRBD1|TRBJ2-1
CASSFRTGGNEQFF
TGTGCCAGCAGTTTCAGGACAGGGGGCAATGAGCAGTTCTTC
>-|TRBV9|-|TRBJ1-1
CASKGSRAEAFF
TGTGCCAGCAAGGGGTCACGGGCTGAAGCTTTCTTT
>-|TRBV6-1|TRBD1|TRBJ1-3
CASSGQTGALGNTIYF
TGTGCCAGCAGTGGACAGACAGGGGCGCTGGGAAACACCATATATTTT
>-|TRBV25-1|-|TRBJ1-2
CASSPDRLAPYGYTF
TGTGCCAGCAGTCCCGACAGGCTAGCCCCCTATGGCTACACCTTC
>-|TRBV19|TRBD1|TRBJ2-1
CASSIGQGAGYNEQFF
TGTGCCAGTAGTATAGGACAGGGGGCAGGTTACAATGAGCAGTTCTTC
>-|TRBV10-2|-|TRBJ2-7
CASSEISVGEQYF
TGCGCCAGCAGTGAAATTAGCGTTGGCGAGCAGTACTTC
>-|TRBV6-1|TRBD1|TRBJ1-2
CASSEGTGDNYGYTF
TGTGCCAGCAGTGAAGGGACAGGGGATAACTATGGCTACACCTTC
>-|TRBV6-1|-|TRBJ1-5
CASSEGARDDQPQHF
TGTGCCAGCAGTGAAGGAGCCAGGGATGATCAGCCCCAGCATTTT
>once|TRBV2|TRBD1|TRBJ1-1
CASRVTGLNTEAFF
TGTGCCAGCAGAGTGACAGGGCTAAACACTGAAGCTTTCTTT
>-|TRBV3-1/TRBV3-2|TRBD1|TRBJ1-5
CASSQADRGSQHF
TGTGCCAGCAGCCAGGCAGACAGGGGGTCCCAGCATTTT
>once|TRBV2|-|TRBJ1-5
CASRKTGLGQPQHF
TGTGCCAGCAGAAAAACAGGGCTGGGGCAGCCCCAGCATTTT
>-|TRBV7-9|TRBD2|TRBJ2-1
CASSLVSLADTSYNEQFF
TGTGCCAGCAGCTTAGTCAGCCTAGCGGATACCTCCTACAATGAGCAGTTCTTC
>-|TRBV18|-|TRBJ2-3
CASSPRLTAASTDTQYF
TGTGCCAGCTCACCACGGTTAACAGCAGCTAGCACAGATACGCAGTATTTT
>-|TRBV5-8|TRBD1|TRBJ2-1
CASRTGTGVYNEQFF
TGTGCCAGCAGAACCGGGACAGGGGTCTACAATGAGCAGTTCTTC
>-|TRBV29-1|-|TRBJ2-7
CSVGPRGNPYEQYF
TGCAGCGTTGGGCCCCGAGGCAATCCCTACGAGCAGTACTTC
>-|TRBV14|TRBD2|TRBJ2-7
CASSQIGLAGSYEQYF
TGTGCCAGCAGCCAAATCGGGCTAGCGGGCTCCTACGAGCAGTACTTC
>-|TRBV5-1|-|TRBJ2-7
CASSPAPSQANLREQYF
TGCGCCAGCAGTCCCGCCCCTAGCCAGGCGAACCTGAGGGAGCAGTACTTC
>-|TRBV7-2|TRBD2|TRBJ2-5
CASRPTSGSGETQYF
TGTGCCAGCAGACCTACTAGCGGGAGCGGGGAGACCCAGTACTTC
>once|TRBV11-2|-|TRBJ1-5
CASSLIANQPQHF
TGTGCCAGCAGCTTAATTGCGAATCAGCCCCAGCATTTT
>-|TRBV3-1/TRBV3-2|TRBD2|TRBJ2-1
CASSGTSVYNEQFF
TGTGCCAGCAGCGGCACTAGCGTGTACAATGAGCAGTTCTTC
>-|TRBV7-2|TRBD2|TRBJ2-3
CASSLKGAGAGTDTQYF
TGTGCCAGCAGCTTAAAGGGAGCGGGAGCAGGCACAGATACGCAGTATTTT
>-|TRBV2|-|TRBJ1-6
CASRDGLSHNSPLHF
TGTGCCAGCAGGGACGGACTGTCCCATAATTCACCCCTCCACTTT
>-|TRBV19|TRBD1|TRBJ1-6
CASSAQGDWAPLHF
TGTGCCAGTAGCGCACAGGGGGATTGGGCACCCCTCCACTTT
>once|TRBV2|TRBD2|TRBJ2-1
CASSITGTSGGAREQFF
TGTGCCAGCAGTATCACCGGGACTAGCGGGGGGGCCCGTGAGCAGTTCTTC
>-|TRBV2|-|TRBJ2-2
CASSEQGGAGELFF
TGTGCCAGCAGTGAACAGGGTGGCGCCGGGGAGCTGTTTTTT
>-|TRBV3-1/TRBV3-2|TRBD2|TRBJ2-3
CASSPGGRVAGYTDTQYF
TGTGCCAGCAGCCCCGGTGGTCGGGTAGCGGGGTATACAGATACGCAGTATTTT
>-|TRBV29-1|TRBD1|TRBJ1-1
CSVFARQGGTEAFF
TGCAGCGTTTTTGCGAGACAGGGGGGCACTGAAGCTTTCTTT